The source of this T cell receptor beta chain is a study of response to subunit inactivated influenza vaccine. Turning to this clonotype: Its matching antigen is unknown.

Trimming stripped 5 bases from V and 1 base from J, with 14 bases between. CDR1 and CDR2 from the germline V gene are MNHEY and SMNVEV (reference sequence). The CDR3 is 15 residues long. TCRdb reanalysed the RT-PCR reads using MiXCR and keeps one entry per CDR3 protein. The sample contains about 650,000 distinct CDR3 sequences, 15% to 19% of which appear only once. Findings of the study overall: Each seasonal flu vaccination may recruit only limited new T cells, authors suggested.

The receptor's source is a man aged 45 to 65 who received an inactivated influenza vaccine. The source was PBMCs from blood, collected 11 to 12 days after vaccination. The chain employs TRBV27 and TRBJ1-1; D is uncertain. CDR3 protein: CASSLGRQKNTEAFF. CDR3 bases: TGTGCCAGCAGTCTAGGACGACAAAAGAACACTGAAGCTTTCTTT.